The 27 T cell receptor delta chains listed next were all sequenced from one sample in a study of gamma-delta chains in newborns, infants, children (dated by TCRdb to about 2019). TCRdb names Illumina MiSeq as the instrument used. TCRdb called clones anew from the public reads via CATT; matching DNA rows were later pooled. The sample table contains around 2,500 delta-chain clones; only one count was recorded for 1% of them. Approximately 15% of the sample lies in the top ten. Sample: blood. These receptors were taken from a child who was a newborn, infant or young child, either healthy, febrile or measles-vaccinated (not recorded which).

By sample fraction, this clone is large. Different DNA sequences within this sample yield the same CDR3. The chain links TRDV2 to TRDJ3; 7 positions match TRDD3. Germline-derived CDR1 and CDR2 are GEAIGNYY and EKD. V shed 0 bases and J 0 bases; nucleotides not matched to a gene: 4. The CDR3 spans 18 residues. CDR3 bases: TGTGCCTGTGACACCGTACTGGGGAGCTCCTGGGACACCCGACAGATGTTTTTC. It specifies CACDTVLGSSWDTRQMFF.

Worth noting for this clone: For this DNA, TCRdb reports the protein of a much larger clone, which diverges at residue 7, most likely from a read error; the protein presented here is translated directly from the DNA. The gene calls are TRDV2 and TRDJ3, with D tentatively TRDD3 (5 bases). The germline V gene has CDR1 GEAIGNYY and CDR2 EKD. The CDR3 loop spans 18 amino acids. V was clipped by 1 base and J by 1 base, with 13 bases between them. CDR3 DNA: TGTGCCTGTGACACTGGGGAATACTATTCCTGGGACACCCGACAGATGTTTTTC. This codes for CACDTGEYYSWDTRQMFF.

Worth noting for this clone: Mismatch with germline at one junction end may stem from a read error. The chain uses TRDV2 and TRDJ3; perhaps TRDD3 as D (5 bases). Germline values: CDR1 GEAIGNYY, CDR2 EKD. The length of the CDR3 is 18 residues. This chain's CDR3 is CACDTAGAFSWDTRQLFF. The CDR3 region has the DNA TGTGCCTGTGACACCGCGGGGGCGTTCTCCTGGGACACCCGACAGTTGTTTTTC.

The sample holds a few counts of this clone. TCRdb attributes to this sequence the protein of a much larger clone, which differs from the DNA translation at residue 5; a read error is likely, and the protein displayed is translated from the DNA. This chain links TRDV2 with TRDJ2; tentatively, D is TRDD3 (6 bases). Germline assignment: CDR1 GEAIGNYY and CDR2 EKD. V lost 3 bases, J lost 4 bases, and 8 bases lay in between. The CDR3 totals 13 residues. CDR3 nucleotide sequence: TGTGCCTGTGACGCCTGGGGGACAGCACAACTCTTCTTT. Translated: CACDAWGTAQLFF.

This clone was recorded a few times. A far bigger clonotype differs at one base, so this is likely a read error. This chain connects TRDV2 to TRDJ1; D is possibly TRDD3 (5 bases). This CDR3 is built from 13 residues. With 0 bases removed from V and 2 bases from J, the gap between germline ends came to 6 bases. Germline loops: CDR1 GEAIGNYY, CDR2 EKD. For the CDR3, the DNA is TGTGCCTGTGACACCCGGGGGACCGATAAACTCATCTTT. Translation: CACDTRGTDKLIF.

Remarks on this clone: The protein in this entry is translated from the DNA; at residue 3 it differs from the protein listed in TCRdb. The chain has TRDV2 and TRDJ3; 7 nucleotides line up with TRDD3. Germline V lookup: CDR1 GEAIGNYY, CDR2 EKD. This CDR3 has 19 amino acids. The CDR3 is CARDTAGGFDSWDTRQMFF. CDR3 sequence (DNA): TGTGCCCGTGACACCGCCGGGGGATTCGACTCCTGGGACACCCGACAGATGTTTTTC.

A few counts support this clone. A much bigger clone sits one base away, suggesting this may be a read error. The chain links TRDV2 to TRDJ3; 13 bases line up with TRDD3. The length of the CDR3 is 21 residues. Germline V gives CDR1 GEAIGNYY, CDR2 EKD. CDR3 sequence reads: CACDTVLGDTAYSWDTRQVFF. The CDR3 nucleotides read TGTGCCTGTGACACCGTACTGGGGGATACGGCGTACTCCTGGGACACCCGACAGGTGTTTTTC.

This clone was seen a handful of times. A much larger clone is a single base away; this may be a read error. Other DNA variants within this sample encode the same CDR3. The genes are TRDV2 and TRDJ3, with 7 bases matching TRDD3. CDR3 length: 19 residues. The germline CDR1 and CDR2 sequences are GEAIGNYY and EKD. CDR3: CACDSLTGAKDWDTRQMFF. In DNA, the CDR3 is TGCGCCTGTGACTCCCTTACTGGGGCTAAGGACTGGGACACCCGACAGATGTTTTTC.

For this clone: Possible read error: a much larger clone is one base away. This specimen includes other DNA sequences encoding the same CDR3. The chain employs TRDV2 and TRDJ2; 10 bases map to TRDD3. Germline V gene sequence: CDR1 GEAIGNYY, CDR2 EKD. The V gene end was trimmed by 7 bases and the J gene end by 5 bases; junction bases not matched to a gene: 6. The CDR3 length is 14 residues. The CDR3 reads CACDQLGDTAQLFF. The CDR3 DNA reads TGTGCCTGCGATCAACTGGGGGATACAGCACAACTCTTCTTT.

In its sample, this clone is large. Other nucleotide sequences in the sample specify the same CDR3. The chain joins TRDV2 to TRDJ1, with D tentatively TRDD3 (6 bases). Per germline, CDR1 GEAIGNYY and CDR2 EKD. This CDR3 spans 15 amino acids. V shed 3 bases and J shed 0 bases, with 13 bases lying between them. The CDR3 nucleotides are TGTGCCTGTGACGGACCGGGGGAGTACACCGATAAACTCATCTTT. Protein sequence: CACDGPGEYTDKLIF.

Concerning this clone: TCRdb assigns this DNA the protein of a much larger clone, which departs from its translation at residue 12; this likely reflects a read error, and the protein shown comes from translating the DNA. The chain joins TRDV2 to TRDJ2; D is perhaps TRDD3 (5 bases). CDR1 and CDR2 from the germline V gene are GEAIGNYY and EKD. The CDR3 consists of 14 residues. The CDR3 DNA sequence: TGTGCCTGTGACACCGTCGGGATTACAGCACAACCCTTCTTT. It codes for CACDTVGITAQPFF.

This clone was counted a few times. A far larger clone is a single base away, which makes a read error likely. The same CDR3 arises from other DNA sequences in this sample as well. The chain employs TRDV2 and TRDJ2; TRDD3 matches at 9 bases. Germline V gene sequence: CDR1 GEAIGNYY, CDR2 EKD. The ends lost 1 base at V and 0 bases at J; junction bases unmatched: 2. This CDR3 comprises 16 residues. The CDR3 sequence is CACDTVGDTLTAQLFF. The CDR3, as DNA: TGTGCCTGTGACACTGTGGGGGATACTTTGACAGCACAACTCTTCTTT.

Only a few counts were recorded for this clone. The protein TCRdb gives is from a much larger clone and does not agree with this DNA's translation at residue 11, likely a read error; the protein shown here comes from the DNA. The chain recombines TRDV2 with TRDJ2; 11 bases map to TRDD3. Per the germline V gene, CDR1 is GEAIGNYY and CDR2 is EKD. There are 15 residues in the CDR3. V lost 0 bases to trimming and J lost 9 bases; unmatched junction nucleotides: 5. DNA for the CDR3: TGTGCCTGTGACACCTGGGGGATACGAGGAACACAACTCTTCTTT. Translating it yields CACDTWGIRGTQLFF.

This clone was seen only a few times. The TCRdb protein comes from a much larger clone and disagrees with this DNA's translation at residue 15, likely due to a read error; the protein given here is derived from the DNA. The chain combines TRDV2 with TRDJ3; D might be TRDD3 (6 bases). Germline V lookup: CDR1 GEAIGNYY, CDR2 EKD. This CDR3 has 19 residues. The CDR3 DNA is TGTGCCTGTGACACGGTGGGGGCTAGCAGCTCCTGGGACACCCAACAGATGTTTTTC. Translation gives CACDTVGASSSWDTQQMFF.

As to this clone: Translating this DNA gives a protein that differs at residue 12 from the TCRdb one, which belongs to a much larger clone; a read error is likely, and the protein shown is this translation. The chain has TRDV2 and TRDJ2; 12 nucleotides align to TRDD3. The CDR3 totals 15 residues. In germline, CDR1 is GEAIGNYY, CDR2 EKD. CDR3: CACDPLLGDTAHLFF. CDR3 in DNA: TGTGCCTGTGACCCGTTACTGGGGGATACAGCACACCTCTTCTTT.

For this clone: TCRdb pairs this DNA with a much larger clone's protein that differs at residue 11, likely a read error; the protein shown was translated from the DNA. This sequence joins TRDV2 and TRDJ2, with D possibly being TRDD3 (6 bases). The CDR3 length is 13 residues. CDR1 and CDR2 (germline): GEAIGNYY, EKD. For the CDR3, the DNA is TGTGCCTGTGACACTGGGGGGACAGCACAATTCTTCTTT. This gives the protein CACDTGGTAQFFF.

This clone is medium-sized (0.01 to 0.1%) by share. CDR3 region: CALGPTSRSRGIKGYTDKLIF. For the CDR3, the DNA is TGTGCTCTTGGGCCTACCTCCCGGTCCAGAGGGATTAAAGGGTACACCGATAAACTCATCTTT. The rearrangement joins TRDV1 to TRDJ1, with D perhaps being TRDD2 or TRDD3 (5 bases each). The CDR3 extends over 21 amino acids. Germline V gives CDR1 TSWWSYY, CDR2 QGS. V was clipped by 5 bases and J by 0 bases, with 31 bases between them.

As to this clone: TCRdb lists the protein of a much larger clone for this DNA, which differs at residue 12, so this is likely a read error; the protein given here is translated from the DNA itself. This sequence joins TRDV2 and TRDJ2; 10 bases fit TRDD3. The CDR3 covers 15 residues. The V gene's germline CDR1 is GEAIGNYY and CDR2 EKD. For the CDR3, the DNA is TGTGCCTGTGACACCCTGGGGGATATGACAGCACCACTCTTCTTT. Protein sequence: CACDTLGDMTAPLFF.

In this sample, this clone turned up a few times. A read error may explain this, as a much larger clone is one base away. The same CDR3 arises from other DNA sequences in this sample as well. The chain uses TRDV2 and TRDJ3, with a tentative D call TRDD3 (5 bases). The CDR3 covers 19 residues. The germline V gene encodes CDR1 GEAIGNYY and CDR2 EKD. The CDR3 DNA reads TGTGCTTGTGACACCGCAGGGGACCCGAGCTCCTGGGACACCCGACAGATGTTTTTC. Encoded protein: CACDTAGDPSSWDTRQMFF.

This clone was seen a few times. The TCRdb record carries a much larger clone's protein, which differs from this DNA's translation at residue 10; a read error is the likely cause, and the protein listed here is the DNA translation. The chain is built from TRDV2 and TRDJ1; 9 positions match TRDD3. Germline loops: CDR1 GEAIGNYY, CDR2 EKD. V shed 2 bases and J 2 bases; nucleotides not matched to a gene: 11. This CDR3 is 17 amino acids long. In DNA form, the CDR3 reads TGTGCCTGTGACAAGAGGGGGATACCCCGTCGGACCGATAAACTCATCTTT. Amino acid sequence: CACDKRGIPRRTDKLIF.

V gene TRDV3 combines with J gene TRDJ2; D is uncertain. CDR3 length: 12 residues. Germline assignment: CDR1 TVYSNPD and CDR2 GDNSRS (reference sequence). V dropped 2 bases and J dropped 5 bases, with 9 bases sitting between them. The CDR3 is CAFEGLTAQLFF. The CDR3 region has the DNA TGTGCCTTTGAAGGACTTACAGCACAACTCTTCTTT.

This clone is large (0.1 to 1%) by share. The same CDR3 also results from other DNA sequences found in this sample. The genes are TRDV2 and TRDJ3; 9 nucleotides agree with TRDD3. The J segment lost 0 bases and the V segment lost 0 bases, leaving 2 bases of the junction unmatched. Germline-derived CDR1 and CDR2 are GEAIGNYY and EKD. This CDR3 comprises 18 residues. For the CDR3, the DNA is TGTGCCTGTGACACCGGGGGATACAGCTCCTGGGACACCCGACAGATGTTTTTC. Translating gives CACDTGGYSSWDTRQMFF.

Comment on this clone: Since a much larger clone is just one base distant, this may be a read error. Other DNA sequences of this sample code for an identical CDR3. The V call is TRDV2, the J call TRDJ3; 10 nucleotides match TRDD3. Germline-derived CDR1 and CDR2 are GEAIGNYY and EKD. The CDR3 covers 20 residues. The CDR3 region is CACDALYWGISSWDTRQMFF. CDR3 in DNA: TGTGCCTGTGACGCCTTGTACTGGGGGATCAGCTCCTGGGACACCCGACAGATGTTCTTC.

This clone came up a few times. A read error may explain this, as a much larger clone is one base away. This sample includes further DNA sequences coding for the same CDR3. Written as DNA, the CDR3 is TGTGCCTGTGACACCACTGGGGGGTCCTGGGACACCCGACAGATGTTTTTC. Amino acids: CACDTTGGSWDTRQMFF. The chain combines TRDV2 with TRDJ3; 8 bases align to TRDD3. This CDR3 has 17 residues. Germline V gives CDR1 GEAIGNYY, CDR2 EKD. J was trimmed by 1 base and V by 0 bases; bases with no gene match: 1.

Points on this clone: One base separates it from a far larger clone, so it is likely a read error. Within the sample, other DNA sequences also encode this same CDR3. CDR3 sequence (DNA): TGTGCCTGTGACCTGGTAGGGGACCGGACGGCACAACTCTTCTTT. This gives the protein CACDLVGDRTAQLFF. The chain is built from TRDV2 and TRDJ2; possible D gene TRDD3, 5 bases. Germline V lookup: CDR1 GEAIGNYY, CDR2 EKD. V was pared by 3 bases and J by 8 bases, with 18 bases between. The CDR3 covers 15 residues.

This clone was seen a handful of times. A far larger clone is just one base off, so this is likely a read error. The same CDR3 arises from other DNA sequences in this sample as well. This chain joins TRDV2 and TRDJ1; 9 bases are a match to TRDD3. Germline V CDR1 and CDR2: GEAIGNYY, EKD. The CDR3 is made up of 15 amino acids. The CDR3 reads CACLGLLGDTDKLIF. The DNA for the CDR3 is TGTGCCTGCCTCGGACTACTGGGGGACACCGATAAGCTCATCTTT.

Only a few counts were recorded for this clone. The protein in TCRdb stems from a much larger clone and differs at residue 3 from this DNA's translation, likely a read error; here the protein is translated from the DNA. The genes are TRDV2 and TRDJ1; 8 bases line up with TRDD3. There are 15 residues in the CDR3. Germline CDR1 and CDR2: GEAIGNYY and EKD. V lost 8 bases and J lost 0; bases outside the gene matches: 10. The CDR3 nucleotides are TGTGCCTACCTCGGACTACTGGGGGACACCGATAAACTCATCTTT. It translates to CAYLGLLGDTDKLIF.